Below, 17 T cell receptor beta chains from the same sample are listed, as sequenced in a study of blood T cell repertoires in COVID-19. Sequenced by immunoSEQ multiplex PCR; TCRdb stores in-frame clones only, minus some. The table records approximately 150,000 clones, approximately 93% of them present only once. The sample comprised peripheral blood. These receptors were obtained from a woman in her fifties or sixties with COVID-19, enrolled during active disease.

The rearrangement joins TRBV29-1 to TRBJ1-4; D is possibly TRBD1 (5 bases). CDR1 SQVTM and CDR2 ANQGSEA come from the germline V gene. Trimming took off 5 bases at V and 8 bases at J, with 12 bases between the two ends. This CDR3 is built from 12 residues. CDR3 sequence reads: CSVKEAGEKLFF. In nucleotides, the CDR3 is TGCAGCGTTAAGGAAGCAGGGGAAAAACTGTTTTTT.

V is TRBV3-1 (or the pseudogene TRBV3-2) and J is TRBJ1-4, with 7 nucleotides matching TRBD1. Trimming removed 4 bases from V and 7 bases from J; junction bases left unmatched: 12. The CDR3 sequence is 16 residues long. Germline-derived CDR1 and CDR2 are LGHDT and YNNKEL (reference sequence). CDR3 residues: CASSPSYPGGSEKLFF. CDR3 bases: TGTGCCAGCAGCCCATCTTACCCAGGGGGGAGTGAAAAACTGTTTTTT.

The CDR3 spells CASSLGGIHDLYGYTF. DNA of the CDR3: TGTGCCAGCAGCTTAGGGGGCATACATGACTTATATGGCTACACCTTC. The genes are TRBV11-2 and TRBJ1-2, with D tentatively TRBD1 (5 bases). The CDR3 loop spans 16 amino acids. The germline gives CDR1 SGHAT, CDR2 FQNNGV. Trimming took off 1 base at V and 5 bases at J, with 17 bases between the two ends.

The rearrangement uses TRBV11-2 and TRBJ1-1; D perhaps matches TRBD1 (6 bases). Per germline, CDR1 SGHAT and CDR2 FQNNGV. V was pared by 8 bases and J by 1 base, with 17 bases between. This CDR3 has 15 amino acids. CDR3 amino acids: CASEGEGEGNTEAFF. In DNA form, the CDR3 reads TGTGCCAGCGAGGGGGAGGGGGAAGGGAACACTGAAGCTTTCTTT.

The J gene is TRBJ1-1, the V gene TRBV18; TRBD1 matches at 9 bases. The CDR3 is 16 residues long. The germline V gene has CDR1 KGHSH and CDR2 LQKENI. Trimming took 0 bases from V and 1 from J; bases not matched to a gene: 3. As DNA, the CDR3 is TGTGCCAGCTCACCACCCTCGACAGGGGGGAACACTGAAGCTTTCTTT. Translated, it gives CASSPPSTGGNTEAFF.

V usage is TRBV7-2 and J usage is TRBJ1-5, with D unresolved. The V gene's germline CDR1 is SGHTA and CDR2 FQGNSA. The CDR3 has 15 amino acids. Trimming pared 0 bases from V and 3 bases from J, leaving 9 bases between. CDR3: CASSLAPGNNQPQHF. CDR3 coding DNA: TGTGCCAGCAGCTTAGCTCCAGGCAACAATCAGCCCCAGCATTTT.

The chain uses TRBV19 and TRBJ1-4; the D gene is possibly TRBD1 (5 bases). V dropped 1 base and J dropped 4 bases, with 19 bases sitting between them. CDR3 size: 18 residues. Germline V CDR1 and CDR2: LNHDA, SQIVND (reference sequence). The CDR3 DNA follows: TGTGCCAGTAGTATAGGGGCCTGGGGAGGGGCCCTTAATGAAAAACTGTTTTTT. It encodes CASSIGAWGGALNEKLFF.

The chain couples TRBV10-3 to TRBJ1-1, with 12 bases matching TRBD1. The CDR3 is 17 amino acids. Germline assignment: CDR1 ENHRY and CDR2 SYGVKD. The trim removed 5 bases at V and 5 bases at J, leaving 12 bases unmatched. CDR3 residues: CAISSQGRDRGRTEAFF. The DNA for the CDR3 is TGTGCCATCAGTAGCCAAGGGAGGGACAGGGGGCGGACTGAAGCTTTCTTT.

The J gene is TRBJ2-1, the V gene TRBV4-3, with TRBD2 identical over 12 bases. Germline-derived CDR1 and CDR2 are LGHNA and YSLEER. This CDR3 spans 14 amino acids. Trimming took 5 bases from V and 5 from J; bases not matched to a gene: 1. CDR3 in amino acids: CASSSSGGDNEQFF. The CDR3 coding sequence is TGCGCCAGCAGCTCTAGCGGGGGGGACAATGAGCAGTTCTTC.

This chain uses TRBV19 with TRBJ2-5; TRBD2 aligns across 12 bases. Trimming removed 10 bases from V and 5 bases from J; junction bases left unmatched: 11. The V gene's germline CDR1 is LNHDA and CDR2 SQIVND (reference sequence). The CDR3 length is 15 residues. CDR3 nucleotide sequence: TGTGCCACCAGACTAGCGGGGGCAGCTCGCGAGACCCAGTACTTC. This translates into CATRLAGAARETQYF. The entire variable domain, with the rest obtained from reference TRBV19 and TRBJ2-5, is as follows: DGGITQSPKYLFRKEGQNVTLSCEQNLNHDAMYWYRQDPGQGLRLIYYSQIVNDFQKGDIAEGYSVSREKKESFPLTVTSAQKNPTAFYLCATRLAGAARETQYFGPGTRLLVL.

The J gene is TRBJ2-7, the V gene TRBV19; no clear D gene. Trimming cost V 3 bases and J 3 bases, with 9 bases left between them. This CDR3 spans 13 amino acids. Germline lookup yields CDR1 LNHDA and CDR2 SQIVND (reference sequence). The CDR3 here is CASSIDTDYEQYF. Here the CDR3 DNA reads TGTGCCAGTAGTATCGACACAGACTACGAGCAGTACTTC.

The chain links TRBV29-1 to TRBJ2-7; D is perhaps TRBD1 (5 bases). Between the trimmed V and J ends, which lost 3 bases and 2 bases, there was a span of 11 bases. The germline CDR1 and CDR2 sequences are SQVTM and ANQGSEA. This CDR3 has 13 amino acids. CDR3 loop: CSVDDSTTYEQYF. CDR3 sequence (DNA): TGCAGCGTTGATGACAGCACCACCTACGAGCAGTACTTC.

The V and J genes are TRBV5-6 and TRBJ1-2, with a possible D match to TRBD1 (6 bases). Germline V gives CDR1 SGHDT, CDR2 YYEEEE. This CDR3 is built from 14 residues. V was trimmed by 2 bases and J by 7 bases, leaving 15 bases between them. The CDR3, as DNA: TGTGCCAGCAGCTTAGTAGGGGGTAGTGCTGGCTACACCTTC. The encoded protein is CASSLVGGSAGYTF.

The chain recombines TRBV6-5 with TRBJ1-5, with D perhaps matching TRBD1 (6 bases). V was cut by 6 bases and J by 2 bases, with 11 bases left in between. Germline CDR1 reads MNHEY; CDR2 reads SVGAGI. This CDR3 contains 14 residues. The CDR3: CASRPQGGNQPQHF. The CDR3 coding sequence is TGTGCCAGCAGGCCACAGGGTGGCAATCAGCCCCAGCATTTT.

The V gene is TRBV5-1, the J gene TRBJ2-1, with D possibly TRBD2 on 5 matching bases. Germline CDR1 SGHRS, CDR2 YFSETQ. The V gene lost 4 bases and the J gene lost 3 bases, with 11 bases spanning the gap. The length of the CDR3 is 14 residues. The CDR3 region has the DNA TGCGCCAGCAGCCAGCTAAGCGGCTACAATGAGCAGTTCTTC. Translated, it gives CASSQLSGYNEQFF.

The rearrangement joins TRBV7-3 to TRBJ1-1; D gene uncertain. The CDR3 is 13 amino acids. The V and J ends lost 2 bases and 0 bases respectively, with 4 bases between them. Germline loops: CDR1 SGHTA, CDR2 FQGTGA. The CDR3 DNA is TGTGCCAGCAGCTTATTCATGAACACTGAAGCTTTCTTT. Amino acid sequence: CASSLFMNTEAFF.

The rearrangement joins TRBV3-1 (or the pseudogene TRBV3-2) to TRBJ1-6; D is uncertain. V lost 1 base and J 12 bases, leaving 7 bases between the germline ends. Germline V gives CDR1 LGHDT, CDR2 YNNKEL (reference sequence). The CDR3 runs 12 residues. The CDR3, as DNA: TGTGCCAGCAGCCAAGGCGGTGGACCCCTCCACTTT. Protein: CASSQGGGPLHF.